The 18 T cell receptor beta chains in this list originate from one sample, sequenced in a study of shared T cell receptors in the human thymus. Here immunoSEQ multiplex PCR was the method, and the copy in TCRdb shows in-frame clones only, minus some. The sample consists of roughly 550,000 clones, around 78% of them appearing once. The same specimen was also included in a second study, on human thymus T cells.

The source material was thymocytes. All receptors derive from a boy less than two years old with a congenital heart defect.

V usage is TRBV6-1 and J usage is TRBJ1-2; maybe TRBD1 (5 bases). The CDR3 is 15 residues long. Looked up from germline, CDR1 is MNHNS and CDR2 is SASEGT. V lost 5 bases and J 5 bases, leaving 18 bases between the germline ends. Written as DNA, the CDR3 is TGTGCCAGCAGTCTACGACAGAACGCACCTTATGGCTACACCTTC. Translating it yields CASSLRQNAPYGYTF.

The V gene is TRBV6-5, the J gene TRBJ2-2; TRBD1 agrees at 8 bases. The junction had 0 bases not matched to a gene; V was cut back by 2 bases and J by 7 bases. CDR3 length equals 13 residues. Germline V gene data show CDR1 as MNHEY and CDR2 as SVGAGI. The CDR3 bases are TGTGCCAGCAGTTACACAGGGGGCGGGGAGCTGTTTTTT. This codes for CASSYTGGGELFF.

This clone was observed a few times. The chain employs TRBV14 and TRBJ2-7; a weak D match, TRBD1 (6 bases). Trimming pared 5 bases from V and 7 bases from J, leaving 15 bases between. There are 13 residues in the CDR3. Germline CDR1 and CDR2: SGHDN and FVKESK. The CDR3 loop is CASSFNRVGEQYF. For the CDR3, the DNA is TGTGCCAGCAGCTTTAACAGGGTGGGGGAGCAGTACTTC.

The V and J genes are TRBV2 and TRBJ2-3; D is unresolved. Germline V gene sequence: CDR1 SNHLY, CDR2 FYNNEI. The V gene lost 8 bases and the J gene lost 0 bases, with 15 bases spanning the gap. The CDR3 sequence is 15 residues long. This CDR3 is CASLPWPLSTDTQYF. CDR3 sequence (DNA): TGTGCCAGCCTTCCCTGGCCCCTTAGCACAGATACGCAGTATTTT.

DNA of the CDR3: TGCAGCGTTGAAGCAATATACCCCGGAGGCAATGAGCAGTTCTTC. It specifies CSVEAIYPGGNEQFF. The chain carries TRBV29-1 and TRBJ2-1; D perhaps matches TRBD2 (5 bases). This CDR3 contains 15 residues. Trimming cost V 1 base and J 6 bases, with 16 bases left between them. The germline CDR1 and CDR2 sequences are SQVTM and ANQGSEA.

V is TRBV7-3 and J is TRBJ1-3; 10 nucleotides line up with TRBD1. Germline CDR1 reads SGHTA; CDR2 reads FQGTGA. The CDR3 spans 15 residues. V shed 6 bases, J shed 4 bases, and the junction held 6 bases outside the gene matches. CDR3 DNA sequence: TGTGCCAGCAGTCGACAGGGGGCTGAAGGAAACACCATATATTTT. Translation: CASSRQGAEGNTIYF. The full variable domain, rest sourced from reference TRBV7-3 and TRBJ1-3, is GAGVSQTPSNKVTEKGKYVELRCDPISGHTALYWYRQSLGQGPEFLIYFQGTGAADDSGLPNDRFFAVRPEGSVSTLKIQRTERGDSAVYLCASSRQGAEGNTIYFGEGSWLTVV.

The chain combines TRBV19 with TRBJ1-5, with a possible D match to TRBD1 (6 bases). Germline CDR1 LNHDA, CDR2 SQIVND (reference sequence). Trimming removed 7 bases at V and 3 bases at J, with 13 bases between. The CDR3 extends over 14 amino acids. The CDR3 loop reads CASTLQGLNQPQHF. The CDR3 DNA follows: TGTGCCAGTACCCTACAGGGCCTCAATCAGCCCCAGCATTTT. The whole variable domain, filled in from reference TRBV19 and TRBJ1-5, reads DGGITQSPKYLFRKEGQNVTLSCEQNLNHDAMYWYRQDPGQGLRLIYYSQIVNDFQKGDIAEGYSVSREKKESFPLTVTSAQKNPTAFYLCASTLQGLNQPQHFGDGTRLSIL.

This clone was detected once. The chain uses TRBV10-3 and TRBJ2-3; 12 bases are shared with TRBD2. V lost 2 bases to trimming and J lost 4 bases; unmatched junction nucleotides: 4. The CDR3 consists of 16 residues. CDR1 is ENHRY and CDR2 is SYGVKD in the germline V gene. The CDR3 spells CAISEPTSGRPDTQYF. The CDR3 coding sequence is TGTGCCATCAGTGAGCCGACTAGCGGGAGACCAGATACGCAGTATTTT.

V gene TRBV5-1 combines with J gene TRBJ2-1, with TRBD2 as a possible D gene (5 bases). The CDR3 spans 18 residues. CDR1 and CDR2 (germline): SGHRS, YFSETQ. Between the trimmed V and J ends, which lost 3 bases and 1 base, there was a span of 20 bases. This CDR3 reads CASSCLYSASGSYNEQFF. CDR3 nucleotides: TGCGCCAGCAGCTGTCTCTATAGCGCCTCGGGGTCCTACAATGAGCAGTTCTTC.

V and J are TRBV15 and TRBJ2-4, with D perhaps matching TRBD1 (5 bases). The germline V gene has CDR1 LNHNV and CDR2 YYDKDF (reference sequence). CDR3 size: 16 residues. The V end was cut by 2 bases, the J end by 1 base, with 12 bases between. The CDR3 DNA is TGTGCCACCAGCAGACCACCAGGGATGGCCAAAAACATTCAGTACTTC. This encodes CATSRPPGMAKNIQYF. Full variable domain (remainder filled in from reference TRBV15 and TRBJ2-4): DAMVIQNPRYQVTQFGKPVTLSCSQTLNHNVMYWYQQKSSQAPKLLFHYYDKDFNNEADTPDNFQSRRPNTSFCFLDIRSPGLGDTAMYLCATSRPPGMAKNIQYFGAGTRLSVL.

This chain links TRBV7-9 with TRBJ2-3; TRBD1 aligns across 7 bases. V was clipped by 2 bases and J by 4 bases; unmatched bases: 3. The germline gives CDR1 SEHNR, CDR2 FQNEAQ (reference sequence). This CDR3 is built from 14 residues. The CDR3 protein is CASSLRGLADTQYF. The CDR3 DNA sequence: TGTGCCAGCAGCTTAAGGGGGCTAGCAGATACGCAGTATTTT.

V is TRBV18 and J is TRBJ2-1, with D uncertain. Trimming removed 6 bases at V and 0 bases at J, with 9 bases between. Germline loops: CDR1 KGHSH, CDR2 LQKENI. The CDR3 runs 14 residues. This CDR3 reads CASSEQFSYNEQFF. The CDR3 DNA sequence: TGTGCCAGCTCTGAGCAATTCTCCTACAATGAGCAGTTCTTC. Drawing the rest from reference TRBV18 and TRBJ2-1, the complete variable domain is NAGVMQNPRHLVRRRGQEARLRCSPMKGHSHVYWYRQLPEEGLKFMVYLQKENIIDESGMPKERFSAEFPKEGPSILRIQQVVRGDSAAYFCASSEQFSYNEQFFGPGTRLTVL.

The CDR3: CASSPRGQVPPTGGDGELFF. In DNA, the CDR3 is TGTGCCAGCAGCCCTAGGGGGCAGGTCCCCCCTACGGGGGGGGACGGGGAGCTGTTTTTT. The chain links TRBV7-6 to TRBJ2-2, with D possibly being TRBD2 (8 bases). The ends were cut back, 5 bases at V and 7 bases at J, with 32 bases in the middle. The CDR3 has 20 amino acids. Germline CDR1 is SGHVS and CDR2 is FNYEAQ.

The rearrangement joins TRBV10-3 to TRBJ2-7, with a tentative D call TRBD2 (6 bases). Germline lookup yields CDR1 ENHRY and CDR2 SYGVKD. CDR3 length: 17 residues. The V end lost 9 bases, the J end lost 1 base, and 25 bases lay between the germline ends. The CDR3 region has the DNA TGTGCCATTAACCGGGTTTGGGGACTTCATGAGTCCTACGAGCAGTACTTC. Protein product: CAINRVWGLHESYEQYF.

This clone turned up a few times. The chain joins TRBV5-4 to TRBJ1-1, with D hard to call. The germline gives CDR1 SGHNT, CDR2 YYREEE (reference sequence). The V end lost 0 bases, the J end lost 8 bases, and 11 bases lay between the germline ends. The CDR3 has 13 amino acids. The CDR3 DNA sequence: TGTGCCAGCAGCTTGGGCGGTCATAGAGAAGCTTTCTTT. Its protein product is CASSLGGHREAFF.

V gene TRBV28 combines with J gene TRBJ1-2, with 10 bases lining up with TRBD1. The CDR3 length is 16 residues. With V trimmed by 7 bases and J by 1 base, 9 bases remained unmatched. The germline gives CDR1 MDHEN, CDR2 SYDVKM. The CDR3 DNA reads as TGTGCCAGCAATCAAAAGGGGACAGGGGTTAACTATGGCTACACCTTC. It specifies CASNQKGTGVNYGYTF.

The chain couples TRBV5-1 to TRBJ2-3, with 9 nucleotides matching TRBD2. Per the germline V gene, CDR1 is SGHRS and CDR2 is YFSETQ. This CDR3 spans 15 amino acids. After removal of 5 bases from V and 2 bases from J, the junction contained 6 bases not matched to a gene. CDR3: CASRATSGYTDTQYF. In nucleotides, the CDR3 is TGCGCCAGCAGAGCGACTAGCGGTTACACAGATACGCAGTATTTT.

This chain links TRBV10-3 with TRBJ2-7; 8 bases match TRBD1. Germline V CDR1 and CDR2: ENHRY, SYGVKD. The CDR3 is 14 amino acids. Trimming took 3 bases from V and 5 from J; bases not matched to a gene: 6. As DNA, the CDR3 is TGTGCCATCAGTGAAGGTGACAGGGGCCACGAGCAGTACTTC. This sequence encodes CAISEGDRGHEQYF.